This T cell receptor beta chain was captured by sequencing in a study of blood T cell repertoires in COVID-19. In the study overall: Samples taken during acute and convalescent COVID-19 were collected in the United States, Italy and Spain.

Authors' analysis steps: Counts of nucleated cells, estimated from reference gene primer amplification, were obtained. Produced via immunoSEQ multiplex PCR; TCRdb's table is partial and in-frame only. V, J and clone size derive from that table, while D and trimming were established from the DNA sequence. Seen here are approximately 70,000 clones, 87% observed once, and the top ten hold about 3.5%. A Seattle source enrolled patients during active infection and followed them longitudinally. The CDR3 runs to 19 residues. Germline CDR1 and CDR2: SGHDT and YYEEEE. The V gene end was trimmed by 4 bases and the J gene end by 6 bases; junction bases not matched to a gene: 17.

Material: peripheral blood. The TCR comes from a woman between 45 and 60 years old with COVID-19, enrolled during active disease. V usage is TRBV5-6 and J usage is TRBJ2-4; TRBD1 matches at 12 bases. In nucleotides, the CDR3 is TGTGCCAGCAGCCAGGGCGGTCGACCGGGACAGGGGGCCGCAAACATTCAGTACTTC. Translation: CASSQGGRPGQGAANIQYF.